This is a list of T cell receptor beta chains from one sample in a study of blood T cells in healthy people across ages. A single record per CDR3 protein comes from TCRdb applying MiXCR to the 5' RACE reads. The sample lists about 1,600,000 distinct CDR3 sequences, approximately 42% occurring once. The specimen was blood. Source of these receptors: a woman under 30 in good health. CDR3s include the opening cysteine and the closing phenylalanine or tryptophan. Each record gives: clone size, V gene, J gene, D gene, CDR3 DNA, CDR3 protein. A D gene is named only where the DNA matches it firmly. Only some rows state a clone size, as once, few, many or a class for expanded clones.

>.|TRBV27|TRBJ2-2|.
TGTGCCAGCAGTTTTTTTGGGATGGGGTCCACCGGGGAGCTGTTTTTT
CASSFFGMGSTGELFF
>few|TRBV5-1|TRBJ2-3|.
TGCGCCAGCAGCCCTTCGCGCGGGACCACAGATACGCAGTATTTT
CASSPSRGTTDTQYF
>.|TRBV5-8|TRBJ1-2|.
TGTGCCAGCAGCTTTAGTACTAACTATGGCTACACCTTC
CASSFSTNYGYTF
>few|TRBV7-2|TRBJ2-4|.
TGTGCCAGCAGCTTAGGGACGGACGCCTCCTTAGCCAAAAACATTCAGTACTTC
CASSLGTDASLAKNIQYF
>once|TRBV2|TRBJ1-5|.
TGTGCCAGCAGTTCCCGGGGCCTCGGCAAAAATCAGCCCCAGCATTTT
CASSSRGLGKNQPQHF
>few|TRBV5-6|TRBJ1-2|.
TGTGCCAGCAGCCCTGGCCGGGGATGGGGTATCGGCTACACCTTC
CASSPGRGWGIGYTF
>few|TRBV4-1|TRBJ2-1|TRBD1
TGCGCCAGCAGCCACGGAACAGGGGACTCCTACAATGAGCAGTTCTTC
CASSHGTGDSYNEQFF
>.|TRBV4-1|TRBJ2-2|.
TGCGCCAGCAGCCAAGAGCGAGGGGCCGGGGAGCTGTTTTTT
CASSQERGAGELFF
>.|TRBV20-1|TRBJ2-7|TRBD1
TGCAGTGCTAGGTGGGACAGACACTACGAGCAGTACTTC
CSARWDRHYEQYF
>.|TRBV12-3/TRBV12-4|TRBJ1-5|.
TGTGCCAGCAGTGAAGGAGAGCCCCAGCATTTT
CASSEGEPQHF
>few|TRBV5-6|TRBJ1-2|TRBD1
TGTGCCAGCGGACCCTGGGACAGGGTTCATGGCTACACCTTC
CASGPWDRVHGYTF
>.|TRBV6-5|TRBJ1-1|.
TGTGCCAGCAGACTCCCTCGACAGTCCGCTCAAGCTTTCTTT
CASRLPRQSAQAFF
>many|TRBV10-3|TRBJ2-5|TRBD1
TGTGCCATCGGACTTCCCCGGGGACAGGAAGAGACCCAGTACTTC
CAIGLPRGQEETQYF
>few|TRBV5-6|TRBJ2-1|.
TGTGCCAGCAGCTCGTCAACCGGGACCAGGGGCTACAATGAGCAGTTCTTC
CASSSSTGTRGYNEQFF
>.|TRBV21-1|TRBJ2-3|.
TGTGCCGATCCCAGGGCAGATACGCAGTATTTT
CADPRADTQYF
>.|TRBV21-1|TRBJ2-3|.
TGTGCCAGCAGCAACTACGCTAGCGGGACCACAGATACGCAGTATTTT
CASSNYASGTTDTQYF
>few|TRBV29-1|TRBJ1-4|.
TGCAGCGTTGATTTGGGGAGTGAAAAACTGTTTTTT
CSVDLGSEKLFF
>.|TRBV20-1|TRBJ1-5|.
TGCAGTGCTAGAGATGTCCATCGGGGGGGCGGTCCGGCCCAGCATTTT
CSARDVHRGGGPAQHF
>.|TRBV20-1|TRBJ2-7|TRBD2
TGCAGTGCCCCCCAGGGAGGGGCGTTATCCGAGCAGTACTTC
CSAPQGGALSEQYF
>few|TRBV29-1|TRBJ1-2|.
TGCAGCGTTGACGTTGATGGCTTTAACTATGGCTACACCTTC
CSVDVDGFNYGYTF
>.|TRBV10-3|TRBJ2-5|.
TGTGCCATAGTATTTGAACAAGAGACCCAGTACTTC
CAIVFEQETQYF
>once|TRBV9|TRBJ2-7|TRBD1
TGTGCCAGCAGCGTCCGGGACAGGGTGGACGAGCAGTACTTC
CASSVRDRVDEQYF
>.|TRBV4-2|TRBJ1-1|TRBD1
TGTGCCAGCAGCCCCAGCACAGGGGGCAAAAGATCTGAAGCTTTCTTT
CASSPSTGGKRSEAFF
>.|TRBV6-6|TRBJ2-3|.
TGTGCCAGCAGTTACTCTGGCAGGACTTACACAGATACGCAGTATTTT
CASSYSGRTYTDTQYF
>.|TRBV14|TRBJ2-7|.
TGTGCCAGCAGCCAATTGGCTGGACTGAAGAGCTCCTACGAGCAGTACTTC
CASSQLAGLKSSYEQYF
>many|TRBV6-5|TRBJ2-4|.
TGTGCCAGCAGTTATGGGGGGGCCAAAAACATTCAGTACTTC
CASSYGGAKNIQYF
>few|TRBV9|TRBJ2-5|TRBD2
TGTGCCAGCAGCGCAGGGACTAGCTTGGAGACCCAGTACTTC
CASSAGTSLETQYF
>.|TRBV9|TRBJ2-5|TRBD1
TGTGCCAGTACAGGGGCTTTCCAAGAGACCCAGTACTTC
CASTGAFQETQYF
>few|TRBV10-3|TRBJ2-7|TRBD1
TGTGCCAGCCGCGAGGGGGCGAATGCCTACGAGCAGTACTTC
CASREGANAYEQYF